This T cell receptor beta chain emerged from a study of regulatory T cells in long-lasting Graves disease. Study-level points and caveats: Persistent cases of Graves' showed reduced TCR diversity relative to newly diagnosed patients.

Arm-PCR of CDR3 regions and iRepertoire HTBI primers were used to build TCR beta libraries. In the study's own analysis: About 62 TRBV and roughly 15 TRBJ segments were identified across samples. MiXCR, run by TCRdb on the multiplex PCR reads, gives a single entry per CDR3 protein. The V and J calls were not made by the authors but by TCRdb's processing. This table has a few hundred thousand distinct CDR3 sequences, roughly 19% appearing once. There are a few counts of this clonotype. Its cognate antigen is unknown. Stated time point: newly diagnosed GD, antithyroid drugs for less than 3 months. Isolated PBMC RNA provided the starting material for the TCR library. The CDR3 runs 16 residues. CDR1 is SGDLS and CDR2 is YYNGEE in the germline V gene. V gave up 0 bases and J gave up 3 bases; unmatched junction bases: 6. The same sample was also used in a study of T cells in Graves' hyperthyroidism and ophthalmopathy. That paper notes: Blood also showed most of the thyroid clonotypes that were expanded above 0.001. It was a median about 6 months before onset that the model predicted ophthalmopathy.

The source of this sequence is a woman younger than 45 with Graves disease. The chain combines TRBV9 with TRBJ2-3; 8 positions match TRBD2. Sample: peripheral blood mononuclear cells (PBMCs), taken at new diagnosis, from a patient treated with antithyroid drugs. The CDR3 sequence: CASSVVTGGPTDTQYF. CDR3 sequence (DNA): TGTGCCAGCAGCGTAGTTACGGGGGGGCCGACAGATACGCAGTATTTT.